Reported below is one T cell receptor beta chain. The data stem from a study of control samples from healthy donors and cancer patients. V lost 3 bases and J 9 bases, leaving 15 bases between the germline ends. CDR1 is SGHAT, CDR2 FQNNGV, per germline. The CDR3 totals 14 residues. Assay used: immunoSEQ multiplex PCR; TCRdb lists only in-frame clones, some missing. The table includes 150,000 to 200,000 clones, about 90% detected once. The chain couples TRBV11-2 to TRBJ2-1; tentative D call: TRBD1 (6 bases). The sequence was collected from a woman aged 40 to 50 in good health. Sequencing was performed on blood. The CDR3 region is CASSFAPGVGEQFF. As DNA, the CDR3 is TGTGCCAGCAGCTTCGCCCCAGGGGTTGGTGAGCAGTTCTTC. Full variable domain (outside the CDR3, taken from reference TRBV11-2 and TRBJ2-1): EAGVAQSPRYKIIEKRQSVAFWCNPISGHATLYWYQQILGQGPKLLIQFQNNGVVDDSQLPKDRFSAERLKGVDSTLKIQPAKLEDSAVYLCASSFAPGVGEQFFGPGTRLTVL.